These 2 T cell receptor beta chains were all obtained from the same sample, sequenced in a study of T cells in Graves' hyperthyroidism and ophthalmopathy. What was amplified from RNA transcripts were TCR beta CDR3 regions. RT-PCR in the first round (using the HTBI primer set) targeted the TCR CDR3. TCRdb reanalysed the multiplex PCR reads using MiXCR and keeps one entry per CDR3 protein. The table lists a few hundred thousand distinct CDR3 sequences, approximately 15% of them singletons. The sequencing input was blood. The receptors here all came from a woman aged 30 to 39 with Graves' hyperthyroidism.

Many counts were recorded for this clonotype. The chain employs TRBV3-1 and TRBJ2-5; D is tentatively TRBD1 or TRBD2 (5 bases each). Germline V lookup: CDR1 LGHDT, CDR2 YNNKEL (reference sequence). The CDR3 runs to 15 residues. The V end lost 0 bases, the J end lost 2 bases, and 10 bases lay between the germline ends. The CDR3 coding sequence is TGTGCCAGCAGCCAAGATCTCGAGGGGCAAGAGACCCAGTACTTC. This translates into CASSQDLEGQETQYF.

Details on this clonotype: This sequence may be a read error, since a much larger clone differs from it by one base. This chain uses TRBV10-3 with TRBJ2-7; 10 bases are shared with TRBD2. With 7 bases clipped from V and 7 bases from J, the junction kept 7 bases outside the gene matches. Germline V CDR1 and CDR2: ENHRY, SYGVKD. This CDR3 region has 13 residues. Here the CDR3 DNA reads TGTGCCATCAAGCCTAGCGGGAGTAGTGAGCAGTACTTC. Its translation: CAIKPSGSSEQYF.